This T cell receptor beta chain came from a study of cytomegalovirus exposure and HLA in healthy donors. Whole-study context: There were 88 million or so unique TCRs (from HLA-typed donors) in an early data release. Of 300 to 450 genotyped donors, around 76% clustered with self-reported Caucasian donors. Whole-study results and caveats: While the bulk of TCR sequences proved rare, some public TCRs turned up in many donors.

The PCR made use of 60 Vbeta and 13 Jbeta primers. Repertoires were generated with immunoSEQ multiplex PCR, while TCRdb's copy carries only in-frame clones and drops some. The sample table includes just under 60,000 clones. Note on this clone: As yet, its antigen is unknown.

Sequenced material: PBMCs. This TCR was sampled from a male donor in good health and CMV-seronegative.

CDR3 coding DNA: TGTGCCAGCAGCTTGGGGGGTTCACCCCTCCACTTT. This encodes CASSLGGSPLHF. The chain employs TRBV7-2 and TRBJ1-6; TRBD1 is a possible D gene (5 bases). CDR1 SGHTA and CDR2 FQGNSA come from the germline V gene. V lost 3 bases and J 9 bases, leaving 6 bases between the germline ends. This CDR3 has 12 amino acids. The full variable domain, with the rest looked up from reference TRBV7-2 and TRBJ1-6, is GAGVSQSPSNKVTEKGKDVELRCDPISGHTALYWYRQSLGQGLEFLIYFQGNSAPDKSGLPSDRFSAERTGGSVSTLTIQRTQQEDSAVYLCASSLGGSPLHFGNGTRLTVT.